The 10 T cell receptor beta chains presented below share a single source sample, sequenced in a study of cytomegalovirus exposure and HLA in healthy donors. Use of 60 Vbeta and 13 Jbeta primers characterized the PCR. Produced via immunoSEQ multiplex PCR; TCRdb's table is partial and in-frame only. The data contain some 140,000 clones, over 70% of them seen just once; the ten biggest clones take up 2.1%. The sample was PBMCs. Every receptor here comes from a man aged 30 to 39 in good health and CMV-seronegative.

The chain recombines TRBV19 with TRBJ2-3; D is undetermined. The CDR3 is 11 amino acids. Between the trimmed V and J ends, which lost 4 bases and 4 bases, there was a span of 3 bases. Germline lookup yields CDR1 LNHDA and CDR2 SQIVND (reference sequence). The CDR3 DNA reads TGTGCCAGTAGTACTGCAGATACGCAGTATTTT. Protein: CASSTADTQYF. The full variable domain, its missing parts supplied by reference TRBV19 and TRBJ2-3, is DGGITQSPKYLFRKEGQNVTLSCEQNLNHDAMYWYRQDPGQGLRLIYYSQIVNDFQKGDIAEGYSVSREKKESFPLTVTSAQKNPTAFYLCASSTADTQYFGPGTRLTVL.

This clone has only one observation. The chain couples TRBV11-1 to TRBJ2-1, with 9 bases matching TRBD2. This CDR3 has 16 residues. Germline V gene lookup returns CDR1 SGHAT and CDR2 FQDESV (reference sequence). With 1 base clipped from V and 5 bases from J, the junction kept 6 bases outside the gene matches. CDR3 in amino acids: CASSLVRGGAHNEQFF. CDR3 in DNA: TGTGCCAGCAGCTTAGTACGCGGGGGGGCCCACAATGAGCAGTTCTTC.

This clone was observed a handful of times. DNA for the CDR3: TGTGCCAGCAGCTCTGGGACAGGTTCTGGAAACACCATATATTTT. Translating gives CASSSGTGSGNTIYF. This sequence joins TRBV5-4 and TRBJ1-3; 8 bases map to TRBD1. V shed 3 bases and J 1 base; nucleotides not matched to a gene: 3. Germline V gives CDR1 SGHNT, CDR2 YYREEE (reference sequence). There are 15 residues in the CDR3.

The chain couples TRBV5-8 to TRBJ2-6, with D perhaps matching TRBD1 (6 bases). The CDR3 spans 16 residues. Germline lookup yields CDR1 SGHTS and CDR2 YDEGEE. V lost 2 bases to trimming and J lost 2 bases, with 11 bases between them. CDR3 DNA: TGTGCCAGCAGCTTCGGGACATCCCCTGGGGCCAACGTCCTGACTTTC. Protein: CASSFGTSPGANVLTF. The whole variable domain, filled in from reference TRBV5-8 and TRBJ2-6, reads EAGVTQSPTHLIKTRGQQATLRCSPISGHTSVYWYQQALGLGLQFLLWYDEGEERNRGNFPPRFSGRQFPNYSSELNVNALELEDSALYLCASSFGTSPGANVLTFGAGSRLTVL.

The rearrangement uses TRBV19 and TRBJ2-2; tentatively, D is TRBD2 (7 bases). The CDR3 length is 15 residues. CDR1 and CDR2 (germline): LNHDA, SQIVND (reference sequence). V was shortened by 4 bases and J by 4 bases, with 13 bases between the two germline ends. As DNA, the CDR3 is TGTGCCAGTAGTACACAGGGAGGGGTCACCGGGGAGCTGTTTTTT. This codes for CASSTQGGVTGELFF.

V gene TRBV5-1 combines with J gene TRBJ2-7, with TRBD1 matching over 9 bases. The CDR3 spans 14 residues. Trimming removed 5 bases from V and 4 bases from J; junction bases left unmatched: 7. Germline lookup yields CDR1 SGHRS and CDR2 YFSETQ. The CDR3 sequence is CASRTGTGRYEQYF. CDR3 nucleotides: TGCGCCAGCAGAACCGGGACAGGGAGGTACGAGCAGTACTTC.

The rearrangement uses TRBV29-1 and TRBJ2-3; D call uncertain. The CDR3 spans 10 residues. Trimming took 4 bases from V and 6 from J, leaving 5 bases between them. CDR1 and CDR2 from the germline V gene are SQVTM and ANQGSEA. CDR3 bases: TGCAGCGTTGGCGTGGATACGCAGTATTTT. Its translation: CSVGVDTQYF.

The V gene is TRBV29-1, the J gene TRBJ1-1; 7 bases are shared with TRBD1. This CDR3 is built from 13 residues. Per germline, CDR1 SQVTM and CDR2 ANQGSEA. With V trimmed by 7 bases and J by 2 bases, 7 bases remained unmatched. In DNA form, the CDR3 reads TGCAGCGGGTGGAAGGGGGCTAACACTGAAGCTTTCTTT. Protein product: CSGWKGANTEAFF.

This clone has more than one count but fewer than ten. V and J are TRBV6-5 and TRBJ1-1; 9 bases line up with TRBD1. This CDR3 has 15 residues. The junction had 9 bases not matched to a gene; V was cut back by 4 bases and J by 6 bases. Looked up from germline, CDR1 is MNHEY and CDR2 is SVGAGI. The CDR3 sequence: CASSLLQGAGAEAFF. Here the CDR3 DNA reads TGTGCCAGCAGTTTACTACAGGGGGCGGGTGCTGAAGCTTTCTTT.

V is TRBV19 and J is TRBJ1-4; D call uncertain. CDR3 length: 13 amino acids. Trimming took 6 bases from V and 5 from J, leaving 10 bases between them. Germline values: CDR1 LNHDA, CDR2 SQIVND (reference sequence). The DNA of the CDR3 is TGTGCCAGTAGGCTAGCGGAAAATGAAAAACTGTTTTTT. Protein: CASRLAENEKLFF. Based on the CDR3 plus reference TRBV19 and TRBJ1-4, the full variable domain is DGGITQSPKYLFRKEGQNVTLSCEQNLNHDAMYWYRQDPGQGLRLIYYSQIVNDFQKGDIAEGYSVSREKKESFPLTVTSAQKNPTAFYLCASRLAENEKLFFGSGTQLSVL.